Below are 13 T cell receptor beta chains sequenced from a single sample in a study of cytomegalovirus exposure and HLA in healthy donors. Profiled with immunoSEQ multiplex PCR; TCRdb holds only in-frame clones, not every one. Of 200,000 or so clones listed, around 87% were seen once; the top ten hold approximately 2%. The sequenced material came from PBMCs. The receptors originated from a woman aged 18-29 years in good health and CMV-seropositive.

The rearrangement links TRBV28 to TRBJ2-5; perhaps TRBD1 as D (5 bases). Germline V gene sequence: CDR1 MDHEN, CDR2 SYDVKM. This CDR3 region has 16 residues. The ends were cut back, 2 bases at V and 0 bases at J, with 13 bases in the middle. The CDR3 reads CASSLGAGRHQETQYF. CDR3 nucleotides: TGTGCCAGCAGTTTAGGGGCCGGGCGTCACCAAGAGACCCAGTACTTC.

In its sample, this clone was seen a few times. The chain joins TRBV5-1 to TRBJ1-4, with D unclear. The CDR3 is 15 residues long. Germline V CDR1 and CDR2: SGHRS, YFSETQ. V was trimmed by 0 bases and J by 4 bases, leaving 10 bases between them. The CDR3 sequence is CASSLGASVNEKLFF. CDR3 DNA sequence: TGCGCCAGCAGCTTGGGGGCGTCTGTTAATGAAAAACTGTTTTTT.

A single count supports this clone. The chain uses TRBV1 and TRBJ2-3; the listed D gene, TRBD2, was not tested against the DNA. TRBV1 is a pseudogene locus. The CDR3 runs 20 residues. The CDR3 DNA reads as TGCACCAGCAGCCAAGAGTCGGCGGGAGGGCCGGTCATGATTGCAGATACGCAGTATTTT. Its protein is CTSSQESAGGPVMIADTQYF.

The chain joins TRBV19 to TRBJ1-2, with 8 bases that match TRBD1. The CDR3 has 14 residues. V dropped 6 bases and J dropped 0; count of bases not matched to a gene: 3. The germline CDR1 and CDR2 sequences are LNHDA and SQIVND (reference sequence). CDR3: CASRNRGANYGYTF. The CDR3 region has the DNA TGTGCCAGTAGGAACAGGGGGGCTAACTATGGCTACACCTTC. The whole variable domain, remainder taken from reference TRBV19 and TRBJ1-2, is DGGITQSPKYLFRKEGQNVTLSCEQNLNHDAMYWYRQDPGQGLRLIYYSQIVNDFQKGDIAEGYSVSREKKESFPLTVTSAQKNPTAFYLCASRNRGANYGYTFGSGTRLTVV.

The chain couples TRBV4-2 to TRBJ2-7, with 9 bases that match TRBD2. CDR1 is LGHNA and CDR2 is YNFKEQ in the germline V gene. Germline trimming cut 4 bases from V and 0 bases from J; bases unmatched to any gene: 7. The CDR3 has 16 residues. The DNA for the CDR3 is TGTGCCAGCAGCCGCCGAGCGGGAGGTAGCTCCTACGAGCAGTACTTC. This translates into CASSRRAGGSSYEQYF.

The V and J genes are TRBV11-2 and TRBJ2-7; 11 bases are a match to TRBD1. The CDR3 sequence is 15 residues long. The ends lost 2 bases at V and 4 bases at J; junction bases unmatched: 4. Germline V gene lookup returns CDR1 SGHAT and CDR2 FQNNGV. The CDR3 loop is CASSLRTGGSYEQYF. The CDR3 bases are TGTGCCAGCAGCTTACGGACAGGGGGCTCTTACGAGCAGTACTTC. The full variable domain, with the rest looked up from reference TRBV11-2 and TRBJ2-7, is EAGVAQSPRYKIIEKRQSVAFWCNPISGHATLYWYQQILGQGPKLLIQFQNNGVVDDSQLPKDRFSAERLKGVDSTLKIQPAKLEDSAVYLCASSLRTGGSYEQYFGPGTRLTVT.

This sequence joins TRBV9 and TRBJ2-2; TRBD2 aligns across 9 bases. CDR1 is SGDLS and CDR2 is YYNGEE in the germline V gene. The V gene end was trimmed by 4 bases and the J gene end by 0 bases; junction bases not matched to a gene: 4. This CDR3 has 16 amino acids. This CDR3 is CASSQTSGANTGELFF. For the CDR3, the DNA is TGTGCCAGCAGCCAGACTAGCGGAGCGAACACCGGGGAGCTGTTTTTT.

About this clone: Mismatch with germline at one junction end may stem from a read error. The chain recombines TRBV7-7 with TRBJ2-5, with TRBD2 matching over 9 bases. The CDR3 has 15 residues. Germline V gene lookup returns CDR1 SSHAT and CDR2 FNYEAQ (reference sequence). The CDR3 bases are TGTGCTAGCAGCCTGACTAGCGGAGGGCAAGAGACCCAGTACTTC. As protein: CASSLTSGGQETQYF.

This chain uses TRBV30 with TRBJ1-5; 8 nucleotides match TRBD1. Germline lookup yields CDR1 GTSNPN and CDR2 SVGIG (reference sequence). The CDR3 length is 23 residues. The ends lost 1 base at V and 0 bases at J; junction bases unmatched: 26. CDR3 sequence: CAWSASRPNRGSTNFPSNQPQHF. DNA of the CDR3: TGTGCCTGGAGTGCCAGTCGTCCGAACAGGGGGTCCACTAACTTCCCTAGCAATCAGCCCCAGCATTTT.

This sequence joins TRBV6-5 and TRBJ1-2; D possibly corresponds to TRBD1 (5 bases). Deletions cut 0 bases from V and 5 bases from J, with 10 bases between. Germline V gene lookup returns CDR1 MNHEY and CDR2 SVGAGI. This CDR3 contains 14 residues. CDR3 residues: CASSYSDRDYGYTF. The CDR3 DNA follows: TGTGCCAGCAGTTACTCCGACAGAGATTATGGCTACACCTTC.

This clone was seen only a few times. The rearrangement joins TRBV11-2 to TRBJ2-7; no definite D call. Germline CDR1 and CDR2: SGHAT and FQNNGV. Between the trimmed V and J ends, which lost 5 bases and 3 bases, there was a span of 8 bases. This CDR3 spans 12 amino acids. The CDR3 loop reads CASSPGGYEQYF. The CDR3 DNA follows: TGTGCCAGCAGCCCTGGCGGCTACGAGCAGTACTTC. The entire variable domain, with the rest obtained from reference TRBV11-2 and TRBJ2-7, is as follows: EAGVAQSPRYKIIEKRQSVAFWCNPISGHATLYWYQQILGQGPKLLIQFQNNGVVDDSQLPKDRFSAERLKGVDSTLKIQPAKLEDSAVYLCASSPGGYEQYFGPGTRLTVT.

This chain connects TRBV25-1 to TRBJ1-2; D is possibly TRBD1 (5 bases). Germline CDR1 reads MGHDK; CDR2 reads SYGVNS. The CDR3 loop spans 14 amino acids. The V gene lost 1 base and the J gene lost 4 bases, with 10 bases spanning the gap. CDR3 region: CASSESTDFYGYTF. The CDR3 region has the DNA TGTGCCAGCAGTGAATCGACAGATTTCTATGGCTACACCTTC.

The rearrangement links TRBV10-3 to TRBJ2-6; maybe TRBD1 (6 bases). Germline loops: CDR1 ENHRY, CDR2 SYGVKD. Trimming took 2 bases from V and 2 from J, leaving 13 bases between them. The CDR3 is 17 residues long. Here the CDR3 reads CAISEVRTGTGANVLTF. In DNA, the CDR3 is TGTGCCATCAGTGAGGTCCGAACAGGGACTGGGGCCAACGTCCTGACTTTC.